Each of the 8 T cell receptor beta chains below was sequenced from the same sample in a study of blood T cell repertoires in COVID-19. Repertoires were generated with immunoSEQ multiplex PCR, while TCRdb's copy carries only in-frame clones and drops some. The sample records about 160,000 clones, roughly 80% being singletons. The sample was PBMCs or T cells enriched from blood (not recorded which). The receptors come from a woman in her sixties or seventies who had recovered from COVID-19.

The chain carries TRBV29-1 and TRBJ2-1; the match to TRBD1 covers 8 bases. J gave up 1 base and V 8 bases, and 13 bases lay outside the gene matches. Germline CDR1 SQVTM, CDR2 ANQGSEA. This CDR3 is built from 16 residues. CDR3: CSLKGDRGRSYNEQFF. CDR3 bases: TGCAGCCTAAAAGGCGACAGGGGAAGATCCTACAATGAGCAGTTCTTC.

The V and J genes are TRBV18 and TRBJ1-3, with TRBD1 matching over 8 bases. J gave up 4 bases and V 0 bases, and 8 bases lay outside the gene matches. The CDR3 is 17 amino acids. CDR1 is KGHSH and CDR2 is LQKENI in the germline V gene. CDR3 nucleotides: TGTGCCAGCTCACCACCGGGATGGGACAGGCGCGGAAACACCATATATTTT. It specifies CASSPPGWDRRGNTIYF. Together with reference TRBV18 and TRBJ1-3, the CDR3 gives the full variable domain: NAGVMQNPRHLVRRRGQEARLRCSPMKGHSHVYWYRQLPEEGLKFMVYLQKENIIDESGMPKERFSAEFPKEGPSILRIQQVVRGDSAAYFCASSPPGWDRRGNTIYFGEGSWLTVV.

This chain links TRBV5-4 with TRBJ1-1; tentatively, D is TRBD1 (5 bases). The CDR3 runs to 14 residues. V was cut by 1 base and J by 3 bases, with 10 bases left in between. From germline, CDR1 is SGHNT and CDR2 YYREEE (reference sequence). The chain's CDR3 is CASSLPRADTEAFF. CDR3 bases: TGTGCCAGCAGCTTGCCCAGGGCGGACACTGAAGCTTTCTTT.

CDR3 residues: CASSSPGQGRTGELFF. In DNA form, the CDR3 reads TGCGCCAGCAGTTCCCCGGGACAGGGGAGGACCGGGGAGCTGTTTTTT. The chain carries TRBV10-2 and TRBJ2-2; 10 bases fit TRBD1. J lost 5 bases, V lost 5 bases, and 8 bases had no gene match. The CDR3 sequence is 16 residues long. Germline assignment: CDR1 WSHSY and CDR2 SAAADI.

The CDR3 DNA sequence: TGTGCCAGCAGCGTTCCGGTGGGCCTATCTGGAAACACCATATATTTT. Translating gives CASSVPVGLSGNTIYF. The V call is TRBV9, the J call TRBJ1-3; D not certain. Between the trimmed V and J ends, which lost 2 bases and 1 base, there was a span of 13 bases. Germline lookup yields CDR1 SGDLS and CDR2 YYNGEE. CDR3 length: 16 residues.

The chain joins TRBV4-2 to TRBJ2-1; 16 bases agree with TRBD2. The ends lost 4 bases at V and 4 bases at J; junction bases unmatched: 7. The CDR3 has 18 amino acids. Germline CDR1 reads LGHNA; CDR2 reads YNFKEQ. The CDR3 loop reads CASSLSGTSGGVYNEQFF. Here the CDR3 DNA reads TGTGCCAGCAGCCTTTCCGGGACTAGCGGGGGGGTTTACAATGAGCAGTTCTTC.

The chain carries TRBV2 and TRBJ1-3; 8 bases match TRBD1. V was clipped by 1 base and J by 7 bases; unmatched bases: 6. The CDR3 length is 15 residues. The germline V gene has CDR1 SNHLY and CDR2 FYNNEI. This CDR3 reads CASSEGRGRGNTIYF. CDR3 DNA sequence: TGTGCCAGCAGTGAAGGCAGGGGGCGAGGGAACACCATATATTTT.

This chain links TRBV27 with TRBJ1-1; 9 bases line up with TRBD1. This CDR3 is built from 15 residues. With 9 bases clipped from V and 6 bases from J, the junction kept 14 bases outside the gene matches. Germline V lookup: CDR1 MNHEY, CDR2 SMNVEV (reference sequence). This CDR3 reads CASTRTWDRDSEAFF. Here the CDR3 DNA reads TGTGCCAGTACCCGCACCTGGGACAGGGACTCTGAAGCTTTCTTT.